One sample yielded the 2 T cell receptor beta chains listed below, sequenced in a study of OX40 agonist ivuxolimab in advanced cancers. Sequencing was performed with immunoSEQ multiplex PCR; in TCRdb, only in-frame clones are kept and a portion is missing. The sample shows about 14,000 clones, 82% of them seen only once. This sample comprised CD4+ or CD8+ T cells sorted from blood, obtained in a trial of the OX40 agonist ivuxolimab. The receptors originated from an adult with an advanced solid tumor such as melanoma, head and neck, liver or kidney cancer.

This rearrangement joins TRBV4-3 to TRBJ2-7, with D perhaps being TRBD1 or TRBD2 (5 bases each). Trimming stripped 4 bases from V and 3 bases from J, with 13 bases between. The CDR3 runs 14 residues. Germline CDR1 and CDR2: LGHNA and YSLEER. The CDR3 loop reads CASSRRDGSYEQYF. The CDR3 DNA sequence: TGCGCCAGCAGCCGAAGGGACGGAAGCTACGAGCAGTACTTC.

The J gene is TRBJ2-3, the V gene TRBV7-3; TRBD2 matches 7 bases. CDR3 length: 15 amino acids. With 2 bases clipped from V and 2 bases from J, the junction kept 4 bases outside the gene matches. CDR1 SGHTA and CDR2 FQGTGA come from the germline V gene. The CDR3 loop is CASSLAGGITDTQYF. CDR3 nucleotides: TGTGCCAGCAGCTTAGCCGGGGGGATCACAGATACGCAGTATTTT.